This TCR beta chain was found in a study of human T cells and chemical hapten exposure. About the study: In the sensitization step, 2% DPC was placed on approximately 2 cm by approximately 2 cm of upper inner arm skin.

Time point given: patch test 1, 2 weeks after DPC sensitization. Treatment defined: therapeutic diphenylcyclopropenone sensitization with weekly scalp DPC. Individual cDNA molecules had unique molecular identifiers attached to them by the library. TCRdb redid the calling of the RACE reads with MiXCR, one entry per CDR3 protein. Counted here are some 400,000 distinct CDR3 sequences, about 4.4% occurring once; the ten biggest clones make up under 3%. Germline CDR1 reads GTSNPN; CDR2 reads SVGIG (reference sequence). This CDR3 contains 14 residues. Trimming cost V 5 bases and J 1 base; bases outside gene matches: 8.

The sequence derives from a woman aged 45-60 years with alopecia areata. Some clones in this sample may be carry-over from other donors' samples. This chain joins TRBV30 and TRBJ2-7; 7 bases fit TRBD1. The sample here was whole blood, taken in connection with sensitization to the hapten diphenylcyclopropenone (DPC). The chain's CDR3 is CAWAKGQSSYEQYF. In DNA form, the CDR3 reads TGTGCCTGGGCAAAGGGACAGAGTTCCTACGAGCAGTACTTC.